These 12 T cell receptor beta chains were all obtained from the same sample, sequenced in a study of PD-L1 blockade in urothelial cancer. Profiling relied on immunoSEQ multiplex PCR, and the TCRdb table lists in-frame clones only, not all of them. The data hold 50,000 or so clones, with around 85% observed a single time. Time point described: peripheral blood 6 weeks after treatment start. The specimen comprised PBMCs, sampled around atezolizumab (anti-PD-L1) treatment. These receptors were collected from a man between 60 and 75 years old with urothelial cancer.

This chain joins TRBV11-2 and TRBJ2-7, with D possibly TRBD2 on 6 matching bases. Trimming cost V 1 base and J 4 bases, with 23 bases left between them. The CDR3 runs to 18 residues. Germline-derived CDR1 and CDR2 are SGHAT and FQNNGV. CDR3 sequence: CASSLVIGAPRRGYEQYF. The CDR3, as DNA: TGTGCCAGCAGCTTAGTCATTGGGGCCCCGCGCCGGGGGTACGAGCAGTACTTC.

This clone was detected once. V usage is TRBV12-5 and J usage is TRBJ2-5, with 13 bases that match TRBD2. J lost 1 base, V lost 1 base, and 0 bases had no gene match. The CDR3 is 16 amino acids. Per germline, CDR1 LGHNT and CDR2 FRNRAP. The CDR3 sequence is CASGLGLAGGQETQYF. The CDR3 nucleotides are TGTGCTAGTGGTTTGGGACTAGCGGGGGGCCAAGAGACCCAGTACTTC.

The genes are TRBV12-5 and TRBJ2-1; D is possibly TRBD2 (6 bases). The CDR3 runs 14 residues. Per the germline V gene, CDR1 is LGHNT and CDR2 is FRNRAP. The V and J ends lost 5 bases and 6 bases respectively, with 14 bases between them. CDR3 nucleotide sequence: TGTGCTAGTGGTATGGGACTCCAACTCAATGAGCAGTTCTTC. This encodes CASGMGLQLNEQFF.

The rearrangement uses TRBV19 and TRBJ2-1; weak D call: TRBD1 (6 bases). This CDR3 region has 14 residues. V was clipped by 4 bases and J by 6 bases, with 13 bases between them. Germline CDR1 and CDR2: LNHDA and SQIVND (reference sequence). The CDR3 loop is CASSTGEMGNEQFF. The CDR3 nucleotides are TGTGCCAGTAGTACAGGGGAAATGGGCAATGAGCAGTTCTTC.

This clone was recorded once. The V gene is TRBV29-1, the J gene TRBJ2-5; TRBD1 agrees at 9 bases. With V trimmed by 6 bases and J by 2 bases, 10 bases remained unmatched. Per germline, CDR1 SQVTM and CDR2 ANQGSEA. The CDR3 consists of 15 residues. The DNA of the CDR3 is TGCAGCGTACAAACAGGGGGCGGCATTCAAGAGACCCAGTACTTC. Its protein is CSVQTGGGIQETQYF. Together with reference TRBV29-1 and TRBJ2-5, the CDR3 gives the full variable domain: SAVISQKPSRDICQRGTSLTIQCQVDSQVTMMFWYRQQPGQSLTLIATANQGSEATYESGFVIDKFPISRPNLTFSTLTVSNMSPEDSSIYLCSVQTGGGIQETQYFGPGTRLLVL.

The chain carries TRBV11-2 and TRBJ1-3; unclear D gene. Germline assignment: CDR1 SGHAT and CDR2 FQNNGV. Trimming left V 2 bases short and J 0 bases short, with 5 bases between. CDR3 length equals 14 residues. As DNA, the CDR3 is TGTGCCAGCAGCTTATTCCTCTCTGGAAACACCATATATTTT. Protein sequence: CASSLFLSGNTIYF.

The rearrangement joins TRBV6-5 to TRBJ1-5, with 9 bases that match TRBD1. J gave up 4 bases and V 6 bases, and 7 bases lay outside the gene matches. Germline values: CDR1 MNHEY, CDR2 SVGAGI. The CDR3 is made up of 15 amino acids. DNA for the CDR3: TGTGCCAGCAGGGGAGACAGGGGGACTAATCAGCCCCAGCATTTT. This gives the protein CASRGDRGTNQPQHF.

The chain joins TRBV18 to TRBJ2-5, with D possibly matching TRBD1 (6 bases). V was shortened by 2 bases and J by 4 bases, with 11 bases between the two germline ends. The CDR3 has 14 amino acids. Germline V lookup: CDR1 KGHSH, CDR2 LQKENI. The CDR3 DNA reads TGTGCCAGCTCACCAAACAGGGACGGAGAGACCCAGTACTTC. Protein product: CASSPNRDGETQYF.

The CDR3 DNA reads TGTGCCAGCAGCACGGTGGCAGGGTACGAGCAGTACTTC. It is translated as CASSTVAGYEQYF. This chain joins TRBV5-4 and TRBJ2-7; a weak D match, TRBD1 (5 bases). The V and J ends lost 4 bases and 4 bases respectively, with 12 bases between them. The CDR3 sequence is 13 residues long. Germline values: CDR1 SGHNT, CDR2 YYREEE (reference sequence). The complete variable domain, with remaining parts taken from reference TRBV5-4 and TRBJ2-7, reads ETGVTQSPTHLIKTRGQQVTLRCSSQSGHNTVSWYQQALGQGPQFIFQYYREEENGRGNFPPRFSGLQFPNYSSELNVNALELDDSALYLCASSTVAGYEQYFGPGTRLTVT.

In its sample, this clone was seen once. The chain uses TRBV10-2 and TRBJ2-7, with 7 nucleotides matching TRBD1. After removal of 8 bases from V and 4 bases from J, the junction contained 11 bases not matched to a gene. CDR3 length equals 14 residues. Germline-derived CDR1 and CDR2 are WSHSY and SAAADI. CDR3 DNA: TGCGCCAGCGTTCGGGGTGAGGGGGCGTACGAGCAGTACTTC. Its translation: CASVRGEGAYEQYF.

J is TRBJ1-6 and V is TRBV11-2; 7 bases map to TRBD1. Per germline, CDR1 SGHAT and CDR2 FQNNGV. With V trimmed by 5 bases and J by 2 bases, 0 bases remained unmatched. This CDR3 spans 14 amino acids. The CDR3 coding sequence is TGTGCCAGCAGCCAGGGGGCCTATAATTCACCCCTCCACTTT. Its translation: CASSQGAYNSPLHF.

This clone was counted a single time. The chain employs TRBV6-5 and TRBJ1-2; 10 positions match TRBD1. Looked up from germline, CDR1 is MNHEY and CDR2 is SVGAGI. The CDR3 contains 13 residues. Unmatched junction bases numbered 4, after V lost 6 bases and J lost 6 bases. CDR3 sequence reads: CASRGTGENGYTF. CDR3 bases: TGTGCCAGCAGGGGGACAGGGGAAAATGGCTACACCTTC.